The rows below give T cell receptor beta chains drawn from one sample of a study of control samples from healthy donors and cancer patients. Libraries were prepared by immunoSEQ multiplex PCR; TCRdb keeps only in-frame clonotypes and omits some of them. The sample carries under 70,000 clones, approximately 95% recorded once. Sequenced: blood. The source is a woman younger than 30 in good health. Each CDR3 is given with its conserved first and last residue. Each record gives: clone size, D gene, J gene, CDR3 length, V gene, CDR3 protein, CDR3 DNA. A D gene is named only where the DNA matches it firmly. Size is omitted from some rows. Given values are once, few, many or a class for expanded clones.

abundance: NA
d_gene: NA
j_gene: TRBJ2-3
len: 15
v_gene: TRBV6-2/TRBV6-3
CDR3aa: CASSSVGGREDTQYF
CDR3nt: TGTGCCAGCAGCTCCGTCGGGGGCCGGGAAGATACGCAGTATTTT

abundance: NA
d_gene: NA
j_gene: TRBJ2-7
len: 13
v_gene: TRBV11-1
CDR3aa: CASSLGPNYEQYF
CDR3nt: TGTGCCAGCAGCTTAGGTCCTAATTACGAGCAGTACTTC

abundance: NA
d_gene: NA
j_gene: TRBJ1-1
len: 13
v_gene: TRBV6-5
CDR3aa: CASTRLGATEAFF
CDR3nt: TGTGCCAGCACGCGACTTGGGGCCACTGAAGCTTTCTTT

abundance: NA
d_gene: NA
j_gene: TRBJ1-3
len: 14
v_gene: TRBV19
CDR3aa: CATNKDSSGNTIYF
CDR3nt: TGTGCCACTAACAAAGACAGCTCTGGAAACACCATATATTTT

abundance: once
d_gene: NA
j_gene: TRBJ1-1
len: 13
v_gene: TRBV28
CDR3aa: CASSFRTPFQAFF
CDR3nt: TGTGCCAGCAGTTTCAGGACTCCCTTTCAAGCTTTCTTT

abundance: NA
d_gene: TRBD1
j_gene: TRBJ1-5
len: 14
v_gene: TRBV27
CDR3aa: CASSRQGGNQPQHF
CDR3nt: TGTGCCAGCAGTAGACAGGGGGGGAATCAGCCCCAGCATTTT

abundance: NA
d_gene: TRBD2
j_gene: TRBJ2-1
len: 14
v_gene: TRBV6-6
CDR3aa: CASLTWGGTNEQFF
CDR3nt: TGTGCCAGCCTCACATGGGGGGGTACCAATGAGCAGTTCTTC

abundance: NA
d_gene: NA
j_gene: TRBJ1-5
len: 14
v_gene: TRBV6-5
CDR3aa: CASTIEYSNQPQHF
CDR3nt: TGTGCCAGCACCATCGAGTATAGCAATCAGCCCCAGCATTTT

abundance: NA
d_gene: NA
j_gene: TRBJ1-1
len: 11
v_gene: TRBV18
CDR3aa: CASSPRQEAFF
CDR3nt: TGTGCCAGCTCACCACGGCAGGAAGCTTTCTTT

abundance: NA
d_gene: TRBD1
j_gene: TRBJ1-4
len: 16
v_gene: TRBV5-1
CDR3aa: CASTHGNRGSNEKLFF
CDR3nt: TGCGCCAGCACCCACGGTAACAGGGGCTCTAATGAAAAACTGTTTTTT

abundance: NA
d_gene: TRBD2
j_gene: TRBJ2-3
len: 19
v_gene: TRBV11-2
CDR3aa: CASSLGVAGGRIHTDTQYF
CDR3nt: TGTGCCAGCAGCTTAGGGGTTGCGGGGGGCCGAATCCACACAGATACGCAGTATTTT

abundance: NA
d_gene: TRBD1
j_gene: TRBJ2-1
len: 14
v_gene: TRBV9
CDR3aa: CASSGSTTGGEQFF
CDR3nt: TGTGCCAGCAGCGGATCAACTACAGGGGGTGAGCAGTTCTTC

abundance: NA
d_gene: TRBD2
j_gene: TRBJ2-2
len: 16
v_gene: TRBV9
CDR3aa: CASSVLAGASTGELFF
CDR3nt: TGTGCCAGCAGCGTCTTAGCGGGGGCCAGCACCGGGGAGCTGTTTTTT

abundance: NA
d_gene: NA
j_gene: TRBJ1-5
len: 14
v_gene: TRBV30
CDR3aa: CAWSVGKLNQPQHF
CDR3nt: TGTGCCTGGAGTGTCGGAAAGCTGAATCAGCCCCAGCATTTT

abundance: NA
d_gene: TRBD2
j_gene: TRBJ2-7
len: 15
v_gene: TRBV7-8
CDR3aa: CASSLSLAGVEEQYF
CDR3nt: TGTGCCAGCAGCTTATCGCTAGCGGGGGTGGAAGAGCAGTACTTC

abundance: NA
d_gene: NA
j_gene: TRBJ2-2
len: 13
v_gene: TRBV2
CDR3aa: CASGEQFTGELFF
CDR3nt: TGTGCCAGCGGGGAACAATTCACCGGGGAGCTGTTTTTT

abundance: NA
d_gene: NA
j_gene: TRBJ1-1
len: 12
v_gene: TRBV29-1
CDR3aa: CSVEVTLTEAFF
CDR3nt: TGCAGCGTTGAGGTTACTCTGACTGAAGCTTTCTTT

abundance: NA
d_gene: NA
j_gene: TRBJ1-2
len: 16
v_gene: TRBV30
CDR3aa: CAWSSKTTGARSSYTF
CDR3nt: TGTGCCTGGAGTTCTAAAACAACCGGGGCCCGCTCAAGCTACACCTTC

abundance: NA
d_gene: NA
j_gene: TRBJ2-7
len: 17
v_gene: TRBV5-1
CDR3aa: CASSLAKWSGEPYEQYF
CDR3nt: TGCGCCAGCAGCTTGGCCAAGTGGTCAGGGGAGCCCTACGAGCAGTACTTC

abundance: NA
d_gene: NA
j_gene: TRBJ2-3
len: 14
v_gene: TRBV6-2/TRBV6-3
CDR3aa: CASSAPGRRDTQYF
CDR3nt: TGTGCCAGCAGTGCACCGGGTCGGAGGGATACGCAGTATTTT

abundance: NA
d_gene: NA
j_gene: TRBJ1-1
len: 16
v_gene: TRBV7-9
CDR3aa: CASSLRLAGLNTEAFF
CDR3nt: TGTGCCAGCAGCTTACGCCTTGCGGGGCTGAACACTGAAGCTTTCTTT

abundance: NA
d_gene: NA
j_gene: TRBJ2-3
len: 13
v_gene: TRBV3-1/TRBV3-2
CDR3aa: CASSQVSRDTQYF
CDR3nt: TGTGCCAGCAGCCAAGTAAGTAGAGATACGCAGTATTTT

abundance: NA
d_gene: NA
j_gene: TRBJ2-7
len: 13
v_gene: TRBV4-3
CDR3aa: CASSQARAYEQYF
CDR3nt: TGCGCCAGCAGCCAAGCCAGAGCCTACGAGCAGTACTTC

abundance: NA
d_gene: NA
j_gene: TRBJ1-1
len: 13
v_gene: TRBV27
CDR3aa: CASTTYAGAEAFF
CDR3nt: TGTGCCAGCACCACCTATGCGGGTGCTGAAGCTTTCTTT